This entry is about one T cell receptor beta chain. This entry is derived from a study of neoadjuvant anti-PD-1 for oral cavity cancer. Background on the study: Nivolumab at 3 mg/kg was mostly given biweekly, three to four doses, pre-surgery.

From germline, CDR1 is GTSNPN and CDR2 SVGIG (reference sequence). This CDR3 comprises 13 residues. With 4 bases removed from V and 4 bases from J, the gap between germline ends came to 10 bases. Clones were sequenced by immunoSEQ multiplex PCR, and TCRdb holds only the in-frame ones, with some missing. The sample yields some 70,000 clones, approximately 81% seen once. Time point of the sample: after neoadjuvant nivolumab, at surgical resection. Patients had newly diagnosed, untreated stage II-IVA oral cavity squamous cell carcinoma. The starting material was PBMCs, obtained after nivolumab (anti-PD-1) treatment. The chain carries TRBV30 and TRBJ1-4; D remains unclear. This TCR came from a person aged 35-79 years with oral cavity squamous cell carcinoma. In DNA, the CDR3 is TGTGCCTGGACTCGAAATCATAATGAAAAACTGTTTTTT. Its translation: CAWTRNHNEKLFF.